These 2 T cell receptor beta chains were all obtained from the same sample, sequenced in a study of T cells after yellow fever vaccination. One entry per CDR3 protein results from TCRdb running MiXCR on the 5' RACE reads. The sample lists about 630,000 distinct CDR3 sequences, over 9% occurring once. Here the sequenced sample was PBMCs, taken on the day of the yellow fever booster vaccination. The receptors originated from a man aged 30-40 years who received the YFV17D yellow fever vaccine.

The chain links TRBV7-9 to TRBJ2-3; D not resolved. From germline, CDR1 is SEHNR and CDR2 FQNEAQ (reference sequence). Trimming left V 0 bases short and J 4 bases short, with 11 bases between. The CDR3 runs to 15 residues. This CDR3 reads CASSLASGSADTQYF. DNA of the CDR3: TGTGCCAGCAGCTTAGCCTCGGGCTCCGCAGATACGCAGTATTTT.

This clonotype was observed a few times. V usage is TRBV10-3 and J usage is TRBJ2-1; maybe TRBD2 (5 bases). V lost 10 bases, J lost 8 bases, and 12 bases lay in between. The CDR3 extends over 11 amino acids. CDR1 and CDR2 (germline): ENHRY, SYGVKD. The CDR3 spells CATEAGYEQFF. The CDR3 nucleotides are TGTGCCACGGAGGCTGGGTATGAGCAGTTCTTC.